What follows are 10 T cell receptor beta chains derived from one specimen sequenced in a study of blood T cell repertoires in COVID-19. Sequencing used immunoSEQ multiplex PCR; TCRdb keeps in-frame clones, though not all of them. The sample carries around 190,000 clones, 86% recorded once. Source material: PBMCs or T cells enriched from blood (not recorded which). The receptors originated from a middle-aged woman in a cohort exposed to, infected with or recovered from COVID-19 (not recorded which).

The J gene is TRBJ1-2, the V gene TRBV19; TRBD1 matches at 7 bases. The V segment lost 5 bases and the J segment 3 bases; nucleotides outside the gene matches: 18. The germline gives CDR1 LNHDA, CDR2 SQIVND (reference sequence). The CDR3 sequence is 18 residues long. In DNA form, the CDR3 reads TGTGCCAGTAGTTTTATTGGAAGGGGGCTGGAGTATGACTATGGCTACACCTTC. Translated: CASSFIGRGLEYDYGYTF.

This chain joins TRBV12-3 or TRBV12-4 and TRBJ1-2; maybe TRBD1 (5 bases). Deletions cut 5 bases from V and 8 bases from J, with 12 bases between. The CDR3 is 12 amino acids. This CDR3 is CASSGDRYGYTF. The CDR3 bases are TGTGCCAGCAGTGGTGACAGATACGGCTACACCTTC.

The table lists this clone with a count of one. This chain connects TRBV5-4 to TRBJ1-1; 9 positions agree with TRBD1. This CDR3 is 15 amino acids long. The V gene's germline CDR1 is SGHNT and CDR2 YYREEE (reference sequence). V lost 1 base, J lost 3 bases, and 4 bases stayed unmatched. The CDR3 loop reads CASSLSGQGYTEAFF. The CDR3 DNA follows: TGTGCCAGCAGCTTGTCTGGACAGGGGTACACTGAAGCTTTCTTT.

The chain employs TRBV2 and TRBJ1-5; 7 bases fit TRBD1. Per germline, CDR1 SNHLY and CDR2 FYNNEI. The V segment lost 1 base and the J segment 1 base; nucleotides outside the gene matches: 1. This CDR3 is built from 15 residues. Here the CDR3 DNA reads TGTGCCAGCAGTGAAGACAGGGGCAGCAATCAGCCCCAGCATTTT. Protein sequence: CASSEDRGSNQPQHF. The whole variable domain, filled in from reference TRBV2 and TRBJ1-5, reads EPEVTQTPSHQVTQMGQEVILRCVPISNHLYFYWYRQILGQKVEFLVSFYNNEISEKSEIFDDQFSVERPDGSNFTLKIRSTKLEDSAMYFCASSEDRGSNQPQHFGDGTRLSIL.

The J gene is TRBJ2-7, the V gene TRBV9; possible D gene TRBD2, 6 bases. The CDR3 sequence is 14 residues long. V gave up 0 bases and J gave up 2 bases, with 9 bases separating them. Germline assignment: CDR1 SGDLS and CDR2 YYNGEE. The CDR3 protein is CASSVEAGAYEQYF. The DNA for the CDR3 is TGTGCCAGCAGCGTAGAAGCGGGCGCCTACGAGCAGTACTTC.

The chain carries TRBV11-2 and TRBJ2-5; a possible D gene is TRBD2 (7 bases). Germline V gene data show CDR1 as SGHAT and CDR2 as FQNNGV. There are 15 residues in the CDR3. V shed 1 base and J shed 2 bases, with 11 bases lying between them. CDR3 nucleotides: TGTGCCAGCAGCTTAGGGGGGGGCCCACAAGAGACCCAGTACTTC. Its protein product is CASSLGGGPQETQYF.

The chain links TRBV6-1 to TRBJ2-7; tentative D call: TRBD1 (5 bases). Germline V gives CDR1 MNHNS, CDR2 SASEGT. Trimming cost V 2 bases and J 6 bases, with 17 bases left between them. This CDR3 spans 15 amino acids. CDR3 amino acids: CASSEYREPRAEQYF. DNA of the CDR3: TGTGCCAGCAGTGAATATCGCGAGCCCAGGGCCGAGCAGTACTTC.

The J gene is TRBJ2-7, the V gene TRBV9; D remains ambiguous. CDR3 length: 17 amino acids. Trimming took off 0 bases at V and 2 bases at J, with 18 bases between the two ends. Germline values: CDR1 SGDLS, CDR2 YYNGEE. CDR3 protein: CASSVAPNSSSPYEQYF. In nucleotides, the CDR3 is TGTGCCAGCAGCGTAGCTCCCAACTCCTCGAGCCCCTACGAGCAGTACTTC.

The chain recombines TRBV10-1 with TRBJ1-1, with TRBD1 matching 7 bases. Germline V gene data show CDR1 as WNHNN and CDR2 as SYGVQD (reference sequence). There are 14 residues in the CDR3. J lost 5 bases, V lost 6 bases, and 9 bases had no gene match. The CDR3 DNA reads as TGCGCCAGCAGCGGTAACAGGGGTGGTACTGAAGCTTTCTTT. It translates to CASSGNRGGTEAFF.

The DNA for the CDR3 is TGCAGCCCCAGAGAGGGCACTGAAGCTTTCTTT. It specifies CSPREGTEAFF. The chain carries TRBV29-1 and TRBJ1-1; D unclear. Looked up from germline, CDR1 is SQVTM and CDR2 is ANQGSEA. Trimming removed 8 bases from V and 4 bases from J, with 11 bases in between. This CDR3 is 11 amino acids long. The full variable domain, with the rest looked up from reference TRBV29-1 and TRBJ1-1, is SAVISQKPSRDICQRGTSLTIQCQVDSQVTMMFWYRQQPGQSLTLIATANQGSEATYESGFVIDKFPISRPNLTFSTLTVSNMSPEDSSIYLCSPREGTEAFFGQGTRLTVV.